The clone carrying this T cell receptor (beta chain) has more than one count but fewer than ten. The sample comes from a study of immune characterization of retroperitoneal liposarcoma. TCRdb re-called the PCR reads with MiXCR, one entry per CDR3 protein. The sample holds over 8,000 distinct CDR3 sequences; less than 40% are singletons and the top ten take 10%. The ends lost 5 bases at V and 10 bases at J; junction bases unmatched: 19. The CDR3 loop spans 18 amino acids. The sequence derives from a female donor with retroperitoneal liposarcoma. Sequencing was done on a sample of tumor tissue. The chain couples TRBV12-3 or TRBV12-4 to TRBJ2-1; 11 nucleotides match TRBD2. This CDR3 is CASSETQKLAGVPYEQFF. CDR3 DNA: TGTGCCAGCAGTGAGACACAAAAACTAGCGGGGGTCCCCTACGAGCAGTTCTTC.